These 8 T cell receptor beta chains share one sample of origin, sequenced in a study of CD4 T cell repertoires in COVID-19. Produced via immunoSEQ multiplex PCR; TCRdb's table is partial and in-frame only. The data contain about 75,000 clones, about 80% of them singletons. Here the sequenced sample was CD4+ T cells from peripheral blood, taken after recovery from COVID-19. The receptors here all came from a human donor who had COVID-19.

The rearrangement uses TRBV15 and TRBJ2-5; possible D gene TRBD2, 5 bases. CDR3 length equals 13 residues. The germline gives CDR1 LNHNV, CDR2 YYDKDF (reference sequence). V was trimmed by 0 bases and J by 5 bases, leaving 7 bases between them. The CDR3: CATSRDPGETQYF. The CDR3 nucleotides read TGTGCCACCAGCAGAGACCCGGGGGAGACCCAGTACTTC.

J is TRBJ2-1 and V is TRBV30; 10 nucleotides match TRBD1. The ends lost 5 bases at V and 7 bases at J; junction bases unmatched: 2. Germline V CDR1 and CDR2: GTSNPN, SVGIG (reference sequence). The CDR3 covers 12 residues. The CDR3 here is CAWGDRGNEQFF. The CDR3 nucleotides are TGTGCCTGGGGGGACAGGGGAAATGAGCAGTTCTTC.

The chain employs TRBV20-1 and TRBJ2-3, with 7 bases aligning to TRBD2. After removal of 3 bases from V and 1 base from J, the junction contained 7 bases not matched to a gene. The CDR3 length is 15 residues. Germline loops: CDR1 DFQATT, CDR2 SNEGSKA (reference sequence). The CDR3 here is CSASGAGVGTDTQYF. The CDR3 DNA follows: TGCAGTGCTAGTGGGGCGGGAGTGGGCACAGATACGCAGTATTTT.

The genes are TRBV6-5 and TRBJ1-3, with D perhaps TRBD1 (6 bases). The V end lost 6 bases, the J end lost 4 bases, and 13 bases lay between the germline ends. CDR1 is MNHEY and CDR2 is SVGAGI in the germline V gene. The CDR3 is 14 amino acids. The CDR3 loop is CASRSTGSGNTIYF. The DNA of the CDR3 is TGTGCCAGCAGATCAACAGGGTCAGGAAACACCATATATTTT.

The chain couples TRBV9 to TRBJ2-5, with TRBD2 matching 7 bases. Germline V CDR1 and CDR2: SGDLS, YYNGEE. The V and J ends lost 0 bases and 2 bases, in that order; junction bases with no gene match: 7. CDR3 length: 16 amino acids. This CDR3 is CASSVGASGAQETQYF. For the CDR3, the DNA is TGTGCCAGCAGCGTAGGGGCTAGCGGAGCGCAAGAGACCCAGTACTTC.

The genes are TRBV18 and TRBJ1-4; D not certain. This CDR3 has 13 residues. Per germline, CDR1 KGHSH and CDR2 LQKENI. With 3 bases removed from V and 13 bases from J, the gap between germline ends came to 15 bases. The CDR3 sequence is CASSPDTSFRLFF. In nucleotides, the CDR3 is TGTGCCAGCTCACCCGACACCTCATTCAGACTGTTTTTT. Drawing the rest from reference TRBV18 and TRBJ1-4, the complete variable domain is NAGVMQNPRHLVRRRGQEARLRCSPMKGHSHVYWYRQLPEEGLKFMVYLQKENIIDESGMPKERFSAEFPKEGPSILRIQQVVRGDSAAYFCASSPDTSFRLFFGSGTQLSVL.

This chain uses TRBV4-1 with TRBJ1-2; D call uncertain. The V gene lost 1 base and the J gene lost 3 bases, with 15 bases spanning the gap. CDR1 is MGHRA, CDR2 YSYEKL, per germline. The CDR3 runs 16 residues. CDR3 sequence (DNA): TGCGCCAGCAGCCAAGGTCCTTCAAACGGCTACTATGGCTACACCTTC. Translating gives CASSQGPSNGYYGYTF.

The CDR3 reads CASSFNGGIEQPQHF. CDR3 in DNA: TGTGCCAGCAGCTTTAACGGGGGAATCGAGCAGCCCCAGCATTTT. J is TRBJ1-5 and V is TRBV5-4, with D maybe TRBD1 (5 bases). V lost 2 bases and J 7 bases, leaving 16 bases between the germline ends. CDR1 SGHNT and CDR2 YYREEE come from the germline V gene (reference sequence). The CDR3 contains 15 residues.